This T cell receptor beta chain was obtained from a study of PD-1 blockade in classical Hodgkin lymphoma. Trimming pared 4 bases from V and 4 bases from J, leaving 7 bases between. Germline-derived CDR1 and CDR2 are MNHEY and SMNVEV (reference sequence). This CDR3 region has 12 residues. Generated by immunoSEQ multiplex PCR, the TCRdb table keeps only in-frame clones and is missing some. The repertoire holds 25,000 to 35,000 clones, with under 70% as singletons. In every patient, relapse followed autologous stem cell transplantation, while exposure to brentuximab vedotin differed. Responses achieved at best were complete response, partial response or progressive disease.

The sequence was obtained from a human donor with classical Hodgkin lymphoma. The sequencing here drew on peripheral blood mononuclear cells (PBMCs), taken before the second cycle of nivolumab. The chain employs TRBV27 and TRBJ1-2; D possibly corresponds to TRBD1 (5 bases). CDR3 bases: TGTGCCAGCAGTTCAGGGAGCTATGGCTACACCTTC. Encoded protein: CASSSGSYGYTF.